This TCR beta chain appears in the sequencing data of a study of T cell clonotyping in hematopoietic cell transplantation (dated by TCRdb to the early 2020s). Regarding the research as a whole: Recipient samples taken before transplant were obtained following cytoreduction. In the study, 150 or so blood samples were gathered from 40 or so consecutive transplant recipients and their related donors. Patients were recruited between late 2015 and 2017 and followed until September 2020 or death. Beyond this particular receptor, the publication reports: A decrease in recipient TCR diversity was observed after transplant, and a progressive increase in pathologically expanded clonotypes was seen from day 30 to day 180. The sample size was limited, and CD4 and CD8 repertoire contributions could not be separated because cells were not sorted. Overlap with donor repertoires was found for only a small fraction of recipient repertoires, with over 95% found to appear de novo at the given depth. Broader posttransplant TCR repertoire diversity was predicted by donor and pretransplant recipient Inverse Simpson Index values.

The immunoSEQ assay, a bias-controlled multiplex PCR with V- and J-specific primers, was used to amplify TCR beta CDR3 regions from genomic DNA. A second PCR step added a proprietary barcode and Illumina adapter sequences to the CDR3 amplicons. An Illumina MiSeq instrument was used for sequencing of the CDR3 libraries. The paper's data handling went like this. Export and quality control were done with immunoSEQ Analyzer 3.0, while downstream analyses used R Bioconductor and Immunarch. Only productive rearrangements in the normalized downsampled data set were used to calculate repertoire metrics. In the normalized cohort, a clonotype counted as pathologically expanded if the clonotype was larger than 5 templates. The Inverse Simpson Index served as the measure of repertoire diversity. To capture all clonotypes, the CMV-specificity analyses were run on the non-normalized data set. Imported from immuneACCESS, the table was reduced by TCRdb to in-frame sequences with V and J called. These copies leave out some clones; in studies compared against another copy, an unresolved V gene accounts for under half, and the cause of the remainder is not known. That table supplies the V and J calls and clone size; D and trimming were determined from the DNA. The sample data list 35,000 to 50,000 clones, and around 85% of these were observed just once. Approximately 3% of the sample rests with the top ten.

From its cysteine to its phenylalanine, the CDR3 spans 14 amino acids. CDR3 DNA only is kept here, 42 bases in frame from base 1. V drops 0 bases and J drops 4 bases, leaving 9 bases in between. Per the germline V gene, SGHRS is the CDR1 and YFSETQ is the CDR2. In the case of this clone: The specificity of this receptor is unknown. No base quality information exists; no much larger clone differs at one position.

The sample's time point, from its label and the paper: recipient sample about 28 days before transplant, after cytoreduction. Blood from recipients was drawn about 28 days before transplant and again at days 30, 100 and 180 after transplant. Nuclei Lysis Solution was used to extract genomic DNA from fresh or cryopreserved unfractionated peripheral blood mononuclear cells. The rearrangement combines TRBV5-1 with TRBJ2-3, with the D gene not confidently named. The sequence came from a man aged 55 to 70 with acute myeloid leukemia. Some clones in this sample may be carry-over from other donors' samples. The source was peripheral blood mononuclear cells, collected before stem cell transplant. In nucleotide form, the sequence is TGCGCCAGCAGCTTGGCCTCCTATGCAGATACGCAGTATTTT. The encoded protein is CASSLASYADTQYF.